These 13 T cell receptor beta chains share one sample of origin, sequenced in a study of T cells in localized non-small cell lung cancer. Measured with immunoSEQ multiplex PCR; TCRdb has only the in-frame clones, and not every one. The top ten hold around 17% of the sample, which has some 2,000 clones, 25% seen once. Source: normal lung tissue next to the tumor, taken before any cancer treatment. These receptors were obtained from a female donor older than 55 with stage III squamous cell lung carcinoma.

J is TRBJ2-2 and V is TRBV6-8; no firm D call. The V end lost 2 bases, the J end lost 2 bases, and 0 bases lay between the germline ends. The CDR3 has 12 amino acids. Looked up from germline, CDR1 is MNHGY and CDR2 is SAAAGT. The CDR3 sequence is CASSYNTGELFF. The CDR3 bases are TGTGCCAGCAGTTACAACACCGGGGAGCTGTTTTTT.

The CDR3 loop reads CASSAGGATGRYTEAFF. Here the CDR3 DNA reads TGTGCCAGCAGCGCGGGGGGGGCGACAGGGCGTTACACTGAAGCTTTCTTT. V usage is TRBV28 and J usage is TRBJ1-1; TRBD1 matches at 7 bases. V gave up 6 bases and J gave up 3 bases; unmatched junction bases: 16. The CDR3 has 17 amino acids. CDR1 is MDHEN, CDR2 SYDVKM, per germline.

This chain uses TRBV9 with TRBJ2-3, with D perhaps TRBD1 (5 bases). V was shortened by 4 bases and J by 2 bases, with 11 bases between the two germline ends. Germline CDR1 reads SGDLS; CDR2 reads YYNGEE. CDR3 length equals 14 residues. The CDR3 sequence is CASSQGSSTDTQYF. The CDR3 DNA follows: TGTGCCAGCAGCCAGGGCTCGTCCACAGATACGCAGTATTTT.

This clone was seen a handful of times. This chain uses TRBV18 with TRBJ1-1, with D uncertain. Germline loops: CDR1 KGHSH, CDR2 LQKENI. Trimming removed 8 bases from V and 1 base from J, with 11 bases in between. This CDR3 is built from 13 residues. The CDR3 DNA reads as TGTGCCAGCCGAGTGGGTGGGAACACTGAAGCTTTCTTT. Translation gives CASRVGGNTEAFF.

The chain joins TRBV28 to TRBJ2-1; D may be TRBD2 (5 bases). CDR1 and CDR2 (germline): MDHEN, SYDVKM. The CDR3 extends over 18 amino acids. With 6 bases removed from V and 0 bases from J, the gap between germline ends came to 21 bases. The CDR3 loop is CASSPSWAKRSSYNEQFF. DNA of the CDR3: TGTGCCAGCAGCCCTAGCTGGGCTAAGCGGAGCTCCTACAATGAGCAGTTCTTC.

This clone was found a few times. The chain is built from TRBV5-1 and TRBJ2-2; D is possibly TRBD2 (6 bases). Germline CDR1 and CDR2: SGHRS and YFSETQ. The CDR3 consists of 14 residues. Trimming cost V 0 bases and J 3 bases, with 6 bases left between them. CDR3 in DNA: TGCGCCAGCAGCTTGGGCGGGGACACCGGGGAGCTGTTTTTT. Encoded protein: CASSLGGDTGELFF.

This chain joins TRBV11-3 and TRBJ1-3; 7 bases line up with TRBD1. The CDR3 is 14 amino acids. Germline V gene sequence: CDR1 SGHNT, CDR2 YENEEA. With 4 bases clipped from V and 2 bases from J, the junction kept 2 bases outside the gene matches. CDR3 region: CASSSGQAGNTIYF. As DNA, the CDR3 is TGTGCCAGCAGCTCCGGACAGGCTGGAAACACCATATATTTT.

This clone was detected a few times. A junction end diverges from the germline sequence, so it may reflect a read error. This chain links TRBV12-5 with TRBJ2-7; the D is unclear. Germline V gene sequence: CDR1 LGHNT, CDR2 FRNRAP. This CDR3 has 12 residues. The CDR3 bases are TGTGCTAGTGTTTTGCCGGCACCCGAGCAGTACTTC. As protein: CASVLPAPEQYF.

The chain links TRBV28 to TRBJ1-1; D gene ambiguous. Trimming removed 2 bases at V and 0 bases at J, with 1 base between. Germline V gene lookup returns CDR1 MDHEN and CDR2 SYDVKM. The CDR3 is 12 residues long. The CDR3 reads CASSLMNTEAFF. The CDR3 DNA is TGTGCCAGCAGTTTAATGAACACTGAAGCTTTCTTT.

This chain uses TRBV6-8 with TRBJ1-5; 12 bases are shared with TRBD1. This CDR3 region has 15 residues. V lost 6 bases and J lost 6; bases outside the gene matches: 6. Germline CDR1 and CDR2: MNHGY and SAAAGT. CDR3 sequence: CASRPGQGALQPQHF. The DNA of the CDR3 is TGTGCCAGCAGGCCGGGACAGGGGGCACTTCAGCCCCAGCATTTT.

The gene calls are TRBV6-8 and TRBJ2-2; 7 positions agree with TRBD1. Germline V lookup: CDR1 MNHGY, CDR2 SAAAGT. The CDR3 runs to 17 residues. V was clipped by 2 bases and J by 0 bases; unmatched bases: 6. CDR3 in amino acids: CASSYTLGQTNTGELFF. The DNA for the CDR3 is TGTGCCAGCAGTTACACCCTGGGACAGACGAACACCGGGGAGCTGTTTTTT.

In its sample, this clone was seen a few times. The chain uses TRBV6-8 and TRBJ1-4; 8 nucleotides align to TRBD1. The CDR3 runs to 16 residues. In germline, CDR1 is MNHGY, CDR2 SAAAGT. J gave up 3 bases and V 9 bases, and 12 bases lay outside the gene matches. As DNA, the CDR3 is TGTGCCAGGAAGAAGGACAGGGTGGCGGCTAATGAAAAACTGTTTTTT. This sequence encodes CARKKDRVAANEKLFF.

The chain joins TRBV6-7 to TRBJ2-7, with a possible D match to TRBD2 (6 bases). TRBV6-7 is reported as an ORF; its role is uncertain. Trimming cost V 6 bases and J 6 bases, with 9 bases left between them. This CDR3 has 11 amino acids. DNA for the CDR3: TGTGCCAGCAGCGGGACTGGCGAGCAGTACTTC. Its translation: CASSGTGEQYF.